These T cell receptor beta chains were read from a single sample in a study of blood T cell repertoires in COVID-19. Data came from immunoSEQ multiplex PCR; TCRdb stores just in-frame clones and leaves some out. The sample has fewer than 200,000 clones, roughly 90% seen once; the top ten hold 3% to 4.5%. Sequenced sample: peripheral blood. The receptors here all came from a woman between 55 and 75 years old who had recovered from COVID-19. Both conserved end residues are part of each CDR3. D genes are given only for firm matches. Expanded clones get a size class; other rows say once, few or many, or leave the size out.

CDR3 protein | J gene | V gene | D gene | CDR3 length | clone size
CASSEMVAGGNEQFF | TRBJ2-1 | TRBV2 | TRBD2 | 15 | NA
CASSDRDRNMNTEAFF | TRBJ1-1 | TRBV6-1 | TRBD1 | 16 | NA
CAWRADSYGYTF | TRBJ1-2 | TRBV30 | NA | 12 | NA
CASSVGTRDYGYTF | TRBJ1-2 | TRBV11-2 | NA | 14 | NA
CASLSATNEKLFF | TRBJ1-4 | TRBV6-5 | NA | 13 | once
CASRLGTEFYNEQFF | TRBJ2-1 | TRBV12-2 | NA | 15 | NA
CASSQGRGEIRTNEKLFF | TRBJ1-4 | TRBV3-1/TRBV3-2 | NA | 18 | NA
CASSLGQGETQYF | TRBJ2-5 | TRBV5-4 | NA | 13 | NA
CASSYSIGQTGGSYNEQFF | TRBJ2-1 | TRBV6-2/TRBV6-3 | TRBD1 | 19 | NA
CAWSKGQGLSPLHF | TRBJ1-6 | TRBV30 | TRBD1 | 14 | once
CASSAQGSYGYTF | TRBJ1-2 | TRBV6-5 | NA | 13 | NA
CASSGGAGDGGYTF | TRBJ1-2 | TRBV5-1 | NA | 14 | few
CASSRRTATGELFF | TRBJ2-2 | TRBV7-2 | NA | 14 | NA
CASSHQLAGNTGELFF | TRBJ2-2 | TRBV7-2 | TRBD2 | 16 | NA
CASSSRQGASPLHF | TRBJ1-6 | TRBV28 | TRBD1 | 14 | NA
CASSQGQGVGWFYGYTF | TRBJ1-2 | TRBV6-2/TRBV6-3 | TRBD1 | 17 | NA
CASSGTGGDQPQHF | TRBJ1-5 | TRBV2 | TRBD1 | 14 | NA
CASSYPLTGNGYTF | TRBJ1-2 | TRBV6-6 | NA | 14 | NA
CASSQAGQGGNQPQHF | TRBJ1-5 | TRBV4-1 | TRBD1 | 16 | NA
CASSHRQGEKLFF | TRBJ1-4 | TRBV5-1 | TRBD1 | 13 | once
CAISEAGGNYGYTF | TRBJ1-2 | TRBV10-3 | NA | 14 | NA
CASSPPSSGGFGELFF | TRBJ2-2 | TRBV7-3 | TRBD2 | 16 | NA
CASSEALSLSGNTIYF | TRBJ1-3 | TRBV6-1 | NA | 16 | NA
CATITGSFRGDRETQYF | TRBJ2-5 | TRBV28 | NA | 17 | NA
CASSDTWNTEAFF | TRBJ1-1 | TRBV6-1 | NA | 13 | NA
CASSRQGTNTEAFF | TRBJ1-1 | TRBV18 | TRBD1 | 14 | NA
CASSPQGSADGYTF | TRBJ1-2 | TRBV5-1 | NA | 14 | NA
CASSLGHHSNQPQHF | TRBJ1-5 | TRBV28 | NA | 15 | NA
CASSSGTGHQPQHF | TRBJ1-5 | TRBV28 | TRBD1 | 14 | NA
CASSLDRGMGSPLHF | TRBJ1-6 | TRBV5-4 | TRBD1 | 15 | few
CASSGGTGSHEQYF | TRBJ2-7 | TRBV7-9 | TRBD1 | 14 | NA
CAWGWGDQPQHF | TRBJ1-5 | TRBV30 | NA | 12 | NA
CSGGENTGELFF | TRBJ2-2 | TRBV29-1 | NA | 12 | NA
CASSQGRQGLPGVQYF | TRBJ2-7 | TRBV4-3 | TRBD1 | 16 | NA
CATSDVTGVGTQYF | TRBJ2-5 | TRBV24-1 | TRBD1 | 14 | NA
CAWGQGANLGYTF | TRBJ1-2 | TRBV30 | TRBD1 | 13 | once
CASSSHRAGTEAFF | TRBJ1-1 | TRBV6-5 | NA | 14 | once
CASSSRTGADSNQPQHF | TRBJ1-5 | TRBV13 | TRBD1 | 17 | NA
CATSRSPSRFSYEQYF | TRBJ2-7 | TRBV15 | NA | 16 | NA
CASSPLDRVQETQYF | TRBJ2-5 | TRBV6-6 | TRBD1 | 15 | NA
CASSHGQGPRNEQYF | TRBJ2-7 | TRBV4-1 | TRBD1 | 15 | NA
CASSFMAGYSETQYF | TRBJ2-5 | TRBV7-2 | NA | 15 | NA
CASSYPPGQNPRAYEQYF | TRBJ2-7 | TRBV6-2/TRBV6-3 | TRBD1 | 18 | NA
CASDPGTHGTEAFF | TRBJ1-1 | TRBV7-8 | NA | 14 | NA
CASTRGTSTDTQYF | TRBJ2-3 | TRBV19 | TRBD2 | 14 | NA
CASSVVRQGARNYGYTF | TRBJ1-2 | TRBV9 | TRBD1 | 17 | NA
CASRQGNPTDTQYF | TRBJ2-3 | TRBV5-1 | NA | 14 | NA
CASSTRAARNQPQHF | TRBJ1-5 | TRBV19 | NA | 15 | NA
CASSPGQGATTEAFF | TRBJ1-1 | TRBV5-1 | TRBD1 | 15 | few
CASSAGAMTISPLHF | TRBJ1-6 | TRBV19 | NA | 15 | NA
CASSPSGQGWDETQYF | TRBJ2-5 | TRBV28 | TRBD1 | 16 | once
CASSGSGTASSEQYF | TRBJ2-7 | TRBV11-2 | TRBD1 | 15 | NA
CASSDPYRDEQYF | TRBJ2-7 | TRBV5-8 | NA | 13 | NA
CASSPGRHYGYTF | TRBJ1-2 | TRBV11-2 | NA | 13 | NA
CASSPWARMDTQYF | TRBJ2-3 | TRBV11-1 | NA | 14 | NA
CASSPASGGALNTQYF | TRBJ2-3 | TRBV3-1/TRBV3-2 | TRBD2 | 16 | NA
CASSPSGTPIGNTIYF | TRBJ1-3 | TRBV28 | NA | 16 | NA